The source of this TCR beta chain is a study of cytomegalovirus exposure and HLA in healthy donors. Overall study: Genetic ancestry analysis placed around four fifths of the 300 to 400 donors that were genotyped in the Caucasian-associated cluster. Study-wide findings and caveats: Sequencing depth roughly uniform across donors was assumed in presence/absence analyses.

The CDR3 has 16 amino acids. The V segment lost 3 bases and the J segment 5 bases; nucleotides outside the gene matches: 7. Germline-derived CDR1 and CDR2 are LNHDA and SQIVND (reference sequence). Primers: 60 Vbeta forward and 13 Jbeta reverse. Generated by immunoSEQ multiplex PCR, the TCRdb table keeps only in-frame clones and is missing some. The sample has 150,000 to 200,000 clones, 80% to 90% seen once; the top ten hold roughly 4.9%. A note on this clone: As yet, its antigen is unknown.

The specimen was PBMCs. This rearrangement joins TRBV19 to TRBJ1-4; TRBD1 matches 9 bases. The TCR sequence derives from a woman under 30 in good health and CMV-seropositive. CDR3 DNA: TGTGCCAGTAGTATTCAGCCGGGACAGGGAAATGAAAAACTGTTTTTT. Protein sequence: CASSIQPGQGNEKLFF.